The rows below give T cell receptor beta chains drawn from one sample of a study of molecular identifiers for immune sequencing clone quantification. Each CDR3 protein gets one entry after TCRdb re-called the PCR reads with MiXCR. Here the sample spans 300,000 to 400,000 distinct CDR3 sequences, about a fifth being singletons. The sequencing sample was made of naive CD8+ T cells from blood, with Jurkat cell RNA spiked in. These receptors were collected from a human donor in good health. Some libraries in this study had Jurkat cell RNA spiked in. Each CDR3 is given with its conserved first and last residue. The order of the fields is V gene, J gene, clone size, D gene, CDR3 DNA, CDR3 protein. D genes are given only for firm matches. The listing skips clone size in some rows; elsewhere it reads once, few, many or a size class.

TRBV5-3,TRBJ2-3,NA,NA,TGTGCCAGGAGCTTGTGGGGGGGGCTAACAGATACGCAGTATTTT,CARSLWGGLTDTQYF
TRBV19,TRBJ2-1,once,TRBD1,TGTGCCAGTAGGTACGAGGACAGGGGGAATGAGCAGTTCTTC,CASRYEDRGNEQFF
TRBV20-1,TRBJ2-5,NA,NA,TGCAGTGCTAGCCTACAGTTACGGTGGGAGACCCAGTACTTC,CSASLQLRWETQYF
TRBV5-6,TRBJ2-7,many,NA,TGTGCCAGCAGTATGGTCACCGGACCCTCCTACGAGCAGTACTTC,CASSMVTGPSYEQYF
TRBV3-1,TRBJ1-5,many,NA,TGTGCCAGCAGCCAAGTTTTGGGTAGCAATCAGCCCCAGCATTTT,CASSQVLGSNQPQHF
TRBV29-1,TRBJ1-5,many,TRBD1,TGCAGCGTATTTGGTCGGGCTAATCCGGGACAGAACAATCAGCCCCAGCATTTT,CSVFGRANPGQNNQPQHF
TRBV7-2,TRBJ1-1,many,TRBD1,TGTGCCAGCAGCTTTGCAGGGGGCTCCACTGAAGCTTTCTTT,CASSFAGGSTEAFF
TRBV19,TRBJ1-3,many,NA,TGTGCCAGTAGTATCCCAGGCGGGCCTGGAAACACCATATATTTT,CASSIPGGPGNTIYF
TRBV27,TRBJ2-3,many,TRBD1,TGTGCCAGCAGCCCTAGGTATCCGGGACAGGGCGCAGATACGCAGTATTTT,CASSPRYPGQGADTQYF
TRBV5-3,TRBJ2-7,NA,NA,TGTGCCAGCAGCTTTTTCCGGGACTCCCCGCAGCACTTC,CASSFFRDSPQHF
TRBV16,TRBJ1-2,many,NA,TGTGCCAGCAGCCAATCTACCCCTAATGGCTACACCTTC,CASSQSTPNGYTF
TRBV11-2,TRBJ1-1,few,NA,TGTGCCAGCAGCGTATATGGGAGGTATGAAGCTTTCTTT,CASSVYGRYEAFF
TRBV7-9,TRBJ2-7,many,NA,TGTGCCAGCAGCTTAAGTCAGGACTCCCCGTCGTGGGAGCAGTACTTC,CASSLSQDSPSWEQYF
TRBV7-6,TRBJ1-5,few,NA,TGTGCCAGCAGCCACCTACAGGGTGGTCAGCCCCAGCATTTT,CASSHLQGGQPQHF
TRBV5-4,TRBJ2-2,many,NA,TGTGCCAGCAGCTTGAGCGAGAACACCGGGGAGCTGTTTTTT,CASSLSENTGELFF
TRBV6-1,TRBJ2-7,NA,NA,TGTGCCAGCAGTGCGGACAGTCACGAGCAGTACTTC,CASSADSHEQYF
TRBV19,TRBJ2-7,many,TRBD2,TGTGCCAGTAGGCCCAACCAAGGACTAGCGGGGGAGCAGTACTTC,CASRPNQGLAGEQYF
TRBV3-1,TRBJ2-5,few,TRBD2,TGTGCCAGCAGCCAACCGGGACTAGCGGGAAGGGCAGAGACCCAGTACTTC,CASSQPGLAGRAETQYF
TRBV29-1,TRBJ1-2,NA,TRBD1,TGCAGCGTGGAAAACAGGGGTAACTATGGCTACACCTTC,CSVENRGNYGYTF
TRBV7-9,TRBJ1-5,NA,TRBD1,TGTGCCAGCAGCTCGGACAGGGAGGGGAATCAGCCCCAGCATTTT,CASSSDREGNQPQHF